A selection of T cell receptor beta chains follows, all from one sample in a study of blood T cell repertoires in COVID-19. Sequenced by immunoSEQ multiplex PCR; TCRdb stores in-frame clones only, minus some. The top ten hold 20% to 25% of the sample, which has about 52,000 clones, 86% seen once. The specimen sequenced was peripheral blood. Receptors originate from a woman older than 75 with acute or convalescent COVID-19. Each CDR3 is given with its conserved first and last residue. Fields, in order: J gene, D gene, V gene, clone size, CDR3 DNA, CDR3 protein. D genes are given only for firm matches. Only part of the rows carry a size: once, few, many, or a class if the clone is expanded.

>TRBJ2-7|-|TRBV7-8|-
TGTGCCAGCAGCTTAGCGGGGGCGGGTTACGAGCAGTACTTC
CASSLAGAGYEQYF
>TRBJ1-1|-|TRBV5-6|-
TGTGCCAGCAGCCCCGGTGACAGCAAGAACACTGAAGCTTTCTTT
CASSPGDSKNTEAFF
>TRBJ2-3|TRBD2|TRBV9|-
TGTGCCAGCAGCGCGACTAGCGGGAGGGATACGCAGTATTTT
CASSATSGRDTQYF
>TRBJ2-3|TRBD2|TRBV10-3|-
TGTGCCATCAGAGGGACTAGCGGGGCACCTAGCACAGATACGCAGTATTTT
CAIRGTSGAPSTDTQYF
>TRBJ2-5|TRBD2|TRBV5-6|once
TGTGCCAGCAGCAGTGACGGGACTAGCGGGGGGGTGTCCCAGTACTTC
CASSSDGTSGGVSQYF
>TRBJ1-2|-|TRBV19|few
TGTGCCAGTAGTATTGTACAGCACTATGGCTACACCTTC
CASSIVQHYGYTF
>TRBJ1-6|TRBD1|TRBV24-1|-
TGTGCCACCAGTGACTATCGGACAGGGAGGACCTCACCCCTCCACTTT
CATSDYRTGRTSPLHF
>TRBJ2-1|TRBD2|TRBV7-8|-
TGTGCCAGCAGCCTGGGACTAGCGGGAGGAAATGAGCAGTTCTTC
CASSLGLAGGNEQFF
>TRBJ2-3|TRBD1|TRBV7-3|once
TGTGCCAGCAGCTTATTGGGACAGAGCACAGATACGCAGTATTTT
CASSLLGQSTDTQYF
>TRBJ1-2|-|TRBV3-1/TRBV3-2|-
TGTGCCAGCAGCCGACAGAATAACTATGGCTACACCTTC
CASSRQNNYGYTF
>TRBJ1-4|TRBD1|TRBV4-2|-
TGTGCCAGCAGCCAAGAAGGTGCCCGGACAGGGGCGTTTGAAAAACTGTTTTTT
CASSQEGARTGAFEKLFF